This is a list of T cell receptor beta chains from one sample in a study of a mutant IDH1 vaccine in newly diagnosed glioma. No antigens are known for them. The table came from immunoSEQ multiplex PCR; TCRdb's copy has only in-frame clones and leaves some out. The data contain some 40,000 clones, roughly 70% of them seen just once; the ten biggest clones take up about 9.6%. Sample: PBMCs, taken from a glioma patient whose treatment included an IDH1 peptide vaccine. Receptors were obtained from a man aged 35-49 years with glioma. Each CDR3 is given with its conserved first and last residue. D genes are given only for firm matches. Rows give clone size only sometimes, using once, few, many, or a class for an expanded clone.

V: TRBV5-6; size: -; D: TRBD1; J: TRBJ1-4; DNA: TGTGCCAGCAGCCCAGGGGTGACAGGGGGTAGCGAAAAACTGTTTTTT; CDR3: CASSPGVTGGSEKLFF
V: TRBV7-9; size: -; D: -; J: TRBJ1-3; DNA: TGTGCCAGCAGCTTAGATCCGGGAAACACCATATATTTT; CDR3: CASSLDPGNTIYF
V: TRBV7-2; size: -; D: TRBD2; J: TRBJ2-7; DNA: TGTGCCACTCGGAGCGGGAGGTCGTTCTACGAGCAGTACTTC; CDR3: CATRSGRSFYEQYF
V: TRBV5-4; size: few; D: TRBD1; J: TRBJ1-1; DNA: TGTGCCAGCAGCAAGGGACAGGGAAACACTGAAGCTTTCTTT; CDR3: CASSKGQGNTEAFF
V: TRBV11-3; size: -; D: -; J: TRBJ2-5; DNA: TGTGCCGTCTCGAGGAGTCGGGCTCAAGAGACCCAGTACTTC; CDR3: CAVSRSRAQETQYF
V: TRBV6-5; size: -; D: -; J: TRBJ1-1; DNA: TGTGCCAGCAGACCCCGGGTGAACACTGAAGCTTTCTTT; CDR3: CASRPRVNTEAFF
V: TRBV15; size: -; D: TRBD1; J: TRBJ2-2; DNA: TGTGCCACCAGCCTAGAATCAACAGGGGTTAGGGACACCGGGGAGCTGTTTTTT; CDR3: CATSLESTGVRDTGELFF
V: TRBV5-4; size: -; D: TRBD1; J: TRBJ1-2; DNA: TGTGCCAGCAGCTTGAGGGGACAGGGGTATGGCTACACCTTC; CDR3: CASSLRGQGYGYTF
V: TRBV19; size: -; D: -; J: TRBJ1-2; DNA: TGTGCCAGTAGTATTAGCCGGGGTAACTATGGCTACACCTTC; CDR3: CASSISRGNYGYTF
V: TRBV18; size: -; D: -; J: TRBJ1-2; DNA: TGTGCCAGCTCACCGGAGGGCTATGGCTACACCTTC; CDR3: CASSPEGYGYTF
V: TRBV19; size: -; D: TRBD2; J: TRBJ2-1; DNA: TGTGCCAGTAGTATCGGACTAGCGGGAGCCTTTGATGAGCAGTTCTTC; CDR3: CASSIGLAGAFDEQFF